A single sample is the source of the 28 T cell receptor beta chains below, sequenced in a study of T cells in Graves' hyperthyroidism and ophthalmopathy. Regions amplified from RNA transcripts were the TCR beta CDR3 regions. TCR CDR3 regions were first amplified by RT-PCR with HTBI primers. TCRdb reanalysed the multiplex PCR reads using MiXCR and keeps one entry per CDR3 protein. The sample has hundreds of thousands of distinct CDR3 sequences; over 15% are singletons. Source material: blood. Every receptor here comes from a woman aged 18-29 years with Graves' hyperthyroidism.

This chain uses TRBV4-1 with TRBJ2-7; 8 bases fit TRBD1. CDR1 and CDR2 (germline): MGHRA, YSYEKL. The J segment lost 2 bases and the V segment lost 3 bases, leaving 6 bases of the junction unmatched. CDR3 length: 15 residues. The CDR3 loop is CASSHPGQGTYEQYF. The DNA for the CDR3 is TGCGCCAGCAGCCACCCCGGACAGGGAACCTACGAGCAGTACTTC.

This chain links TRBV4-3 with TRBJ2-7; TRBD1 agrees at 8 bases. Trimming cost V 0 bases and J 5 bases; bases outside gene matches: 6. Per germline, CDR1 LGHNA and CDR2 YSLEER. This CDR3 spans 15 amino acids. The CDR3 loop is CASSQDGQGGDEQYF. CDR3 nucleotide sequence: TGCGCCAGCAGCCAAGACGGACAGGGTGGGGACGAGCAGTACTTC.

In this sample, this clonotype turned up many times. The chain is built from TRBV20-1 and TRBJ2-3; 12 bases line up with TRBD2. This CDR3 is built from 16 residues. V lost 2 bases and J lost 6; bases outside the gene matches: 9. Germline CDR1 and CDR2: DFQATT and SNEGSKA (reference sequence). For the CDR3, the DNA is TGCAGTGCTAGACCTCGACTAGCGGGGGAGCGCGATACGCAGTATTTT. Translating gives CSARPRLAGERDTQYF.

The gene calls are TRBV20-1 and TRBJ1-3; no definite D call. CDR3 size: 14 residues. Trimming cost V 4 bases and J 7 bases, with 17 bases left between them. Germline V gives CDR1 DFQATT, CDR2 SNEGSKA (reference sequence). The chain's CDR3 is CSATMFTESNTIYF. CDR3 nucleotide sequence: TGCAGTGCTACAATGTTCACGGAATCTAACACCATATATTTT.

This clonotype was observed a few times. The genes are TRBV15 and TRBJ2-7, with D possibly TRBD2 on 6 matching bases. CDR1 and CDR2 from the germline V gene are LNHNV and YYDKDF (reference sequence). This CDR3 contains 16 residues. With 4 bases removed from V and 5 bases from J, the gap between germline ends came to 21 bases. This CDR3 reads CATSITLGGVGHEQYF. The CDR3 DNA reads as TGTGCCACCAGCATCACCCTGGGGGGTGTAGGCCACGAGCAGTACTTC.

The rearrangement joins TRBV19 to TRBJ1-1; D is unresolved. V was cut by 3 bases and J by 4 bases, with 9 bases left in between. Germline CDR1 and CDR2: LNHDA and SQIVND (reference sequence). The CDR3 is made up of 13 amino acids. The CDR3 nucleotides read TGTGCCAGTAGTATTTTGGGGAGCACTGAAGCTTTCTTT. This gives the protein CASSILGSTEAFF.

The sample holds a few counts of this clonotype. The rearrangement uses TRBV6-2 or TRBV6-3 and TRBJ1-6; possible D gene TRBD1, 6 bases. CDR3 length: 17 amino acids. Deletions cut 2 bases from V and 6 bases from J, with 17 bases between. Germline CDR1 is MNHEY and CDR2 is SVGEGT. CDR3 protein: CASSYPARGLGNSPLHF. The CDR3, as DNA: TGTGCCAGCAGTTACCCCGCCCGGGGGCTAGGTAATTCACCCCTCCACTTT.

The CDR3: CSATSPGTSGRWQYF. The CDR3 region has the DNA TGCAGTGCTACCAGTCCCGGGACTAGCGGGAGATGGCAGTACTTC. J is TRBJ2-7 and V is TRBV20-1; TRBD2 aligns across 14 bases. The germline gives CDR1 DFQATT, CDR2 SNEGSKA (reference sequence). Trimming at V came to 4 bases and at J to 9 bases, leaving 11 bases not matched to a gene. The CDR3 has 15 amino acids.

The chain has TRBV7-9 and TRBJ1-1; TRBD1 is a possible D gene (5 bases). Trimming took off 8 bases at V and 1 base at J, with 8 bases between the two ends. The germline V gene has CDR1 SEHNR and CDR2 FQNEAQ (reference sequence). The CDR3 has 12 residues. DNA for the CDR3: TGTGCCAGCCTGGGGGGGAACACTGAAGCTTTCTTT. Residues: CASLGGNTEAFF.

This chain connects TRBV4-1 to TRBJ1-2; TRBD1 matches at 9 bases. J gave up 4 bases and V 3 bases, and 9 bases lay outside the gene matches. The CDR3 loop spans 16 amino acids. In germline, CDR1 is MGHRA, CDR2 YSYEKL. DNA for the CDR3: TGCGCCAGCAGCCAGGCGGACAGGGGAAAAGGCTATGGCTACACCTTC. It translates to CASSQADRGKGYGYTF.

The J gene is TRBJ2-1, the V gene TRBV30; 10 nucleotides agree with TRBD2. Trimming removed 3 bases from V and 8 bases from J; junction bases left unmatched: 10. Looked up from germline, CDR1 is GTSNPN and CDR2 is SVGIG (reference sequence). The CDR3 contains 15 residues. In nucleotides, the CDR3 is TGTGCCTGGAGCAAATCTAGCGGGAGTATCTATGAGCAGTTCTTC. It translates to CAWSKSSGSIYEQFF.

The J gene is TRBJ2-3, the V gene TRBV10-3; possibly TRBD2 for D (5 bases). V was pared by 10 bases and J by 6 bases, with 17 bases between. Germline assignment: CDR1 ENHRY and CDR2 SYGVKD. The CDR3 sequence is 13 residues long. The CDR3 region is CATRALAPDTQYF. In DNA form, the CDR3 reads TGTGCCACCCGGGCCCTAGCTCCGGATACGCAGTATTTT.

The genes are TRBV5-1 and TRBJ2-7, with D possibly TRBD2 on 5 matching bases. This CDR3 has 16 residues. CDR1 and CDR2 from the germline V gene are SGHRS and YFSETQ. Deletions cut 4 bases from V and 5 bases from J, with 22 bases between. CDR3 region: CASSQDRWRRSDEQYF. The CDR3 DNA sequence: TGCGCCAGCAGCCAAGATCGTTGGCGGAGGAGCGACGAGCAGTACTTC.

CDR3 sequence (DNA): TGTGCCAGCAGTCCCTCGGGGACTAGCGGGAGGGGGTCCTACAATGAGCAGTTCTTC. Its translation is CASSPSGTSGRGSYNEQFF. The chain couples TRBV6-1 to TRBJ2-1; TRBD2 matches at 16 bases. CDR3 length equals 19 residues. The J segment lost 1 base and the V segment lost 5 bases, leaving 8 bases of the junction unmatched. Germline V gives CDR1 MNHNS, CDR2 SASEGT.

This clonotype was recorded at least ten times. This chain links TRBV7-2 with TRBJ2-7; 12 bases align to TRBD2. The J segment lost 6 bases and the V segment lost 3 bases, leaving 3 bases of the junction unmatched. Germline CDR1 reads SGHTA; CDR2 reads FQGNSA. CDR3 length: 14 residues. CDR3 residues: CASSFTSGRFEQYF. The CDR3 nucleotides read TGTGCCAGCAGCTTTACTAGCGGGAGGTTCGAGCAGTACTTC.

This clonotype appeared many times. The gene calls are TRBV11-2 and TRBJ2-1; 12 bases align to TRBD2. V was pared by 0 bases and J by 15 bases, with 6 bases of the junction left unmatched. CDR3 length equals 14 residues. Per the germline V gene, CDR1 is SGHAT and CDR2 is FQNNGV. The DNA for the CDR3 is TGTGCCAGCAGCTTAGATATTGGACTAGCGGGACCGTTCTTC. Translation gives CASSLDIGLAGPFF.

This clonotype was counted a few times. The rearrangement joins TRBV29-1 to TRBJ1-2; D uncertain. The V and J ends lost 3 bases and 2 bases respectively, with 19 bases between them. Germline V gene data show CDR1 as SQVTM and CDR2 as ANQGSEA. The CDR3 is 16 amino acids. CDR3 loop: CSVEVRGRPGNYGYTF. As DNA, the CDR3 is TGCAGCGTTGAGGTTAGAGGACGACCGGGAAACTATGGCTACACCTTC.

The V call is TRBV19, the J call TRBJ1-3; no clear D. Trimming cost V 7 bases and J 0 bases, with 10 bases left between them. CDR3 length: 14 amino acids. The germline gives CDR1 LNHDA, CDR2 SQIVND (reference sequence). The DNA of the CDR3 is TGTGCCAGTAAAGGAACCAGCTCTGGAAACACCATATATTTT. Translating it yields CASKGTSSGNTIYF.

This clonotype was seen at least ten times. V and J are TRBV20-1 and TRBJ2-7; D ambiguous. The length of the CDR3 is 12 residues. V lost 6 bases and J lost 2, with 11 bases in between. Germline CDR1 and CDR2: DFQATT and SNEGSKA (reference sequence). For the CDR3, the DNA is TGCAGTGCCCCCCTGGGTGCCTACGAGCAGTACTTC. Translation: CSAPLGAYEQYF.

In this sample, this clonotype turned up a few times. J is TRBJ2-4 and V is TRBV13; 11 bases fit TRBD1. V was clipped by 3 bases and J by 1 base; unmatched bases: 2. The CDR3 is 16 residues long. Per germline, CDR1 PRHDT and CDR2 FYEKMQ (reference sequence). CDR3 DNA sequence: TGTGCCAGCAGCTTGGACAGGGGGCTGGCCAAAAACATTCAGTACTTC. Translation gives CASSLDRGLAKNIQYF.

V is TRBV10-3 and J is TRBJ2-3, with 11 bases matching TRBD2. The CDR3 extends over 13 amino acids. The V segment lost 8 bases and the J segment 4 bases; nucleotides outside the gene matches: 2. Germline-derived CDR1 and CDR2 are ENHRY and SYGVKD. The CDR3 protein is CAIGSGGADTQYF. The CDR3, as DNA: TGTGCCATCGGTAGCGGGGGGGCAGATACGCAGTATTTT.

There are many counts of this clonotype. This chain's CDR3 is CSARPGNQPQHF. Written as DNA, the CDR3 is TGCAGTGCGCGGCCAGGCAATCAGCCCCAGCATTTT. This chain uses TRBV20-1 with TRBJ1-5; D gene ambiguous. The CDR3 has 12 residues. The germline V and J ends were trimmed by 6 bases and 2 bases, with 8 bases remaining between them. CDR1 DFQATT and CDR2 SNEGSKA come from the germline V gene (reference sequence).

This clonotype was seen a handful of times. The gene calls are TRBV20-1 and TRBJ1-2; TRBD1 aligns across 7 bases. The CDR3 has 13 residues. J was trimmed by 4 bases and V by 6 bases; bases with no gene match: 8. Per germline, CDR1 DFQATT and CDR2 SNEGSKA (reference sequence). This chain's CDR3 is CSAPGQAGYGYTF. The CDR3 DNA reads as TGCAGTGCCCCAGGACAGGCGGGCTATGGCTACACCTTC.

This clonotype turned up a few times. This sequence joins TRBV7-9 and TRBJ2-1, with D possibly being TRBD1 or TRBD2 (5 bases each). V lost 1 base to trimming and J lost 5 bases, with 15 bases between them. The CDR3 runs 16 residues. Germline values: CDR1 SEHNR, CDR2 FQNEAQ (reference sequence). CDR3 nucleotides: TGTGCCAGCAGCTTAGTTCGGGGCCGTACAAACAATGAGCAGTTCTTC. It specifies CASSLVRGRTNNEQFF.

This clonotype turned up a few times. The chain employs TRBV5-1 and TRBJ2-7; 8 bases match TRBD2. The CDR3 spans 15 residues. Per the germline V gene, CDR1 is SGHRS and CDR2 is YFSETQ. The ends lost 5 bases at V and 1 base at J; junction bases unmatched: 8. CDR3 loop: CASREAGERSYEQYF. For the CDR3, the DNA is TGCGCCAGCAGAGAAGCGGGAGAACGGTCCTACGAGCAGTACTTC. Variable domain in full (rest from reference TRBV5-1 and TRBJ2-7): KAGVTQTPRYLIKTRGQQVTLSCSPISGHRSVSWYQQTPGQGLQFLFEYFSETQRNKGNFPGRFSGRQFSNSRSEMNVSTLELGDSALYLCASREAGERSYEQYFGPGTRLTVT.

The chain recombines TRBV10-3 with TRBJ1-1; weak D call: TRBD1 (5 bases). Germline V gene sequence: CDR1 ENHRY, CDR2 SYGVKD. This CDR3 has 14 amino acids. V lost 0 bases and J 1 base, leaving 6 bases between the germline ends. CDR3 amino acids: CAISESGENTEAFF. CDR3 coding DNA: TGTGCCATCAGTGAGTCAGGGGAGAACACTGAAGCTTTCTTT.

This clonotype was detected a few times. The chain has TRBV18 and TRBJ2-1; tentatively, D is TRBD1 (6 bases). V was cut by 0 bases and J by 4 bases, with 16 bases left in between. The length of the CDR3 is 17 residues. Germline V gene lookup returns CDR1 KGHSH and CDR2 LQKENI. As DNA, the CDR3 is TGTGCCAGCTCACCACCAATCGGCAGGGGATCGTACAATGAGCAGTTCTTC. Translation: CASSPPIGRGSYNEQFF.

The genes are TRBV27 and TRBJ2-1; no reliable D call. CDR1 and CDR2 (germline): MNHEY, SMNVEV (reference sequence). Trimming cost V 2 bases and J 10 bases, with 6 bases left between them. The CDR3 totals 11 residues. CDR3 sequence reads: CASSLAQEQFF. CDR3 bases: TGTGCCAGCAGTTTAGCGCAGGAGCAGTTCTTC.